A single sample is the source of the 4 T cell receptor beta chains below, sequenced in a study of blood T cell repertoires in COVID-19 (dated by TCRdb to 2020 to 2021). Receptors were amplified or captured by the immunoSEQ multiplex PCR assay. TCRdb took this table from immuneACCESS and kept in-frame rearrangements with V and J called. Such tables lack part of the clones; where checked against another copy, unresolved V genes explain under half of the gap, and the rest is unexplained. Present in this sample are almost 250,000 clones, almost 85% of which were seen just once. Approximately 9.1% of the sample is held by the ten biggest clonotypes. The sequencing sample was made of PBMCs or T cells enriched from blood (not recorded which). These receptors were collected from a woman aged 45-60 years with acute COVID-19.

V and J are TRBV30 and TRBJ1-2; D is perhaps TRBD1 (6 bases). V was trimmed by 3 bases and J by 9 bases, leaving 14 bases between them. The CDR3 length is 12 residues. Looked up from germline, CDR1 is GTSNPN and CDR2 is SVGIG (reference sequence). For the CDR3, the DNA is TGTGCCTGGAGCCCCCGGGACACCCGCTACACCTTC. Its translation is CAWSPRDTRYTF.

V is TRBV30 and J is TRBJ1-3, with a weak D call TRBD1 (6 bases). In germline, CDR1 is GTSNPN, CDR2 SVGIG (reference sequence). CDR3 length equals 13 residues. The ends were cut back, 4 bases at V and 4 bases at J, with 11 bases in the middle. The CDR3, as DNA: TGTGCCTGGACTCCAGGGGACGGAAACACCATATATTTT. This encodes CAWTPGDGNTIYF.

This chain connects TRBV9 to TRBJ2-3; no firm D call. Germline lookup yields CDR1 SGDLS and CDR2 YYNGEE. This CDR3 has 15 amino acids. The V end was cut by 0 bases, the J end by 3 bases, with 11 bases between. The CDR3: CASSVGARATDTQYF. In DNA, the CDR3 is TGTGCCAGCAGCGTAGGGGCACGCGCGACAGATACGCAGTATTTT.

The chain combines TRBV9 with TRBJ1-2, with 10 nucleotides matching TRBD1. This CDR3 has 15 amino acids. The V and J ends lost 5 bases and 1 base, in that order; junction bases with no gene match: 5. The germline gives CDR1 SGDLS, CDR2 YYNGEE. The CDR3: CASSQDRGDNYGYTF. The CDR3 DNA sequence: TGTGCCAGCAGTCAGGACAGGGGGGATAACTATGGCTACACCTTC.